The 25 T cell receptor beta chains below come from one sample, sequenced in a study of T cell repertoires in cytomegalovirus infection. TCRdb re-derived calls from the reads in MiXCR, one entry per CDR3 protein. The table has 150,000 or so distinct CDR3 sequences, approximately 5.9% seen once. The sequenced material came from PBMCs. Every receptor here comes from a human donor in good health (CMV status not recorded). Some clones in this sample may be carry-over from other donors' samples.

The sample holds many counts of this clonotype. The rearrangement joins TRBV12-3 or TRBV12-4 to TRBJ1-1; TRBD1 might be the D (5 bases). The CDR3 totals 14 residues. V was pared by 6 bases and J by 5 bases, with 16 bases between. As DNA, the CDR3 is TGTGCCAGCAGCTTTCAAGGGGTTGGGACTGAAGCTTTCTTT. This translates into CASSFQGVGTEAFF.

This clonotype was observed a few times. V and J are TRBV19 and TRBJ1-6; D is unresolved. CDR1 is LNHDA and CDR2 is SQIVND in the germline V gene (reference sequence). The CDR3 loop spans 12 amino acids. V was cut by 5 bases and J by 9 bases, with 8 bases left in between. This CDR3 reads CASSVGVSPLHF. CDR3 DNA: TGTGCCAGTAGTGTGGGCGTTTCACCCCTCCACTTT.

In this sample, this clonotype turned up a few times. The CDR3 DNA is TGCAGTGCTAGAGAGGCAGGGAAGCACAATGAGCAGTTCTTC. Translating gives CSAREAGKHNEQFF. This chain connects TRBV20-1 to TRBJ2-1; D perhaps matches TRBD1 (5 bases). Trimming pared 0 bases from V and 5 bases from J, leaving 11 bases between. The CDR3 consists of 14 residues. CDR1 is DFQATT and CDR2 is SNEGSKA in the germline V gene (reference sequence).

This clonotype was observed many times. The chain is built from TRBV7-9 and TRBJ2-5; no clear D gene. The CDR3 has 14 residues. Germline V gene sequence: CDR1 SEHNR, CDR2 FQNEAQ (reference sequence). V was pared by 7 bases and J by 2 bases, with 14 bases between. CDR3 region: CASNHRAAQETQYF. The CDR3 region has the DNA TGTGCCAGCAACCACCGGGCAGCTCAAGAGACCCAGTACTTC.

This clonotype came up many times. This sequence joins TRBV28 and TRBJ1-2; D is ambiguous. The CDR3 is 15 amino acids. V was shortened by 6 bases and J by 2 bases, with 16 bases between the two germline ends. Germline V CDR1 and CDR2: MDHEN, SYDVKM. CDR3 residues: CASSPPVWKNYGYTF. The CDR3 DNA sequence: TGTGCCAGCAGCCCCCCCGTCTGGAAAAACTATGGCTACACCTTC.

This clonotype has ten or more counts. The CDR3 here is CASSPGGAGYNEQFF. The DNA for the CDR3 is TGTGCCAGCAGCCCCGGGGGGGCGGGATACAATGAGCAGTTCTTC. The V gene is TRBV5-4, the J gene TRBJ2-1; TRBD2 matches 8 bases. The CDR3 runs 15 residues. Germline-derived CDR1 and CDR2 are SGHNT and YYREEE (reference sequence). The V segment lost 4 bases and the J segment 4 bases; nucleotides outside the gene matches: 7. The full variable domain, completed using reference TRBV5-4 and TRBJ2-1, is ETGVTQSPTHLIKTRGQQVTLRCSSQSGHNTVSWYQQALGQGPQFIFQYYREEENGRGNFPPRFSGLQFPNYSSELNVNALELDDSALYLCASSPGGAGYNEQFFGPGTRLTVL.

This clonotype has a count of ten or more. V usage is TRBV7-2 and J usage is TRBJ1-6; D might be TRBD1 (5 bases). CDR1 SGHTA and CDR2 FQGNSA come from the germline V gene. Deletions cut 1 base from V and 1 base from J, with 11 bases between. The CDR3 sequence is 17 residues long. The CDR3 loop reads CASSLDRPRSYNSPLHF. CDR3 nucleotides: TGTGCCAGCAGCTTAGACAGGCCGAGGTCCTATAATTCACCCCTCCACTTT.

The sample holds a few counts of this clonotype. The chain joins TRBV11-2 to TRBJ2-7; TRBD1 matches at 9 bases. V shed 7 bases and J 7 bases; nucleotides not matched to a gene: 11. The V gene's germline CDR1 is SGHAT and CDR2 FQNNGV. The CDR3 runs to 14 residues. As DNA, the CDR3 is TGTGCCAGCAACATACAGTCCGGGACAGGGGAGCAGTACTTC. This gives the protein CASNIQSGTGEQYF.

At least ten counts were recorded for this clonotype. The J gene is TRBJ2-3, the V gene TRBV7-2; D may be TRBD2 (6 bases). This CDR3 comprises 15 residues. Germline lookup yields CDR1 SGHTA and CDR2 FQGNSA. V was cut by 5 bases and J by 1 base, with 13 bases left in between. CDR3 coding DNA: TGTGCCAGCAGCCCTGTTATAGCGGGCACAGATACGCAGTATTTT. It codes for CASSPVIAGTDTQYF.

This chain links TRBV7-2 with TRBJ2-3; D ambiguous. V gave up 1 base and J gave up 4 bases, with 18 bases separating them. CDR3 length equals 17 residues. The germline gives CDR1 SGHTA, CDR2 FQGNSA. DNA of the CDR3: TGTGCCAGCAGCTTAGACGGCGGCCACCCCGCCGCAGATACGCAGTATTTT. Residues: CASSLDGGHPAADTQYF.

This clonotype was counted many times. CDR3 loop: CASRDPGGGTFF. In DNA, the CDR3 is TGTGCCAGCAGAGACCCGGGGGGGGGTACTTTCTTT. The J gene is TRBJ1-1, the V gene TRBV12-3 or TRBV12-4, with a tentative D call TRBD1 (5 bases). The CDR3 has 12 amino acids. V lost 6 bases and J 12 bases, leaving 17 bases between the germline ends.

This clonotype was recorded a few times. J is TRBJ2-1 and V is TRBV6-2 or TRBV6-3, with D unresolved. V gave up 6 bases and J gave up 7 bases, with 10 bases separating them. The CDR3 runs 12 residues. In germline, CDR1 is MNHEY, CDR2 SVGEGT. CDR3 loop: CASSSRLNEQFF. The CDR3 coding sequence is TGTGCCAGCAGCTCTCGTTTGAATGAGCAGTTCTTC.

This clonotype came up many times. The chain is built from TRBV7-2 and TRBJ1-4; D may be TRBD1 (6 bases). This CDR3 has 17 residues. V was trimmed by 3 bases and J by 8 bases, leaving 22 bases between them. CDR1 is SGHTA, CDR2 FQGNSA, per germline. The CDR3: CASSFGRQARQREKLFF. The CDR3 nucleotides are TGTGCCAGCAGCTTCGGGCGACAGGCGCGTCAACGGGAAAAACTGTTTTTT. Using reference TRBV7-2 and TRBJ1-4 for the parts outside the CDR3, the full variable domain is GAGVSQSPSNKVTEKGKDVELRCDPISGHTALYWYRQSLGQGLEFLIYFQGNSAPDKSGLPSDRFSAERTGGSVSTLTIQRTQQEDSAVYLCASSFGRQARQREKLFFGSGTQLSVL.

This clonotype was detected many times. CDR3: CASSYSKTGIVAEAFF. The DNA for the CDR3 is TGTGCCAGCAGTTACTCGAAGACAGGGATTGTAGCTGAAGCTTTCTTT. The genes are TRBV6-2 or TRBV6-3 and TRBJ1-1; 7 bases map to TRBD1. Trimming at V came to 0 bases and at J to 6 bases, leaving 10 bases not matched to a gene. Looked up from germline, CDR1 is MNHEY and CDR2 is SVGEGT. The CDR3 runs 16 residues.

This clonotype was recorded many times. The genes are TRBV12-3 or TRBV12-4 and TRBJ2-2; TRBD1 agrees at 8 bases. CDR3 size: 16 residues. Trimming at V came to 6 bases and at J to 3 bases, leaving 9 bases not matched to a gene. CDR3 DNA: TGTGCCAGCAGCTCATCCGGACAGGGATACACCGGGGAGCTGTTTTTT. Encoded protein: CASSSSGQGYTGELFF.

J is TRBJ2-7 and V is TRBV5-6; TRBD1 matches at 12 bases. CDR3 length: 17 amino acids. CDR1 and CDR2 from the germline V gene are SGHDT and YYEEEE. V dropped 4 bases and J dropped 0; count of bases not matched to a gene: 8. CDR3 DNA sequence: TGTGCCAGCAGCCCCGGGACAGGGGGCCCCCGCTCCTACGAGCAGTACTTC. Translated: CASSPGTGGPRSYEQYF.

With regard to this clonotype: With a much larger clone just one base away, this may be a read error. The genes are TRBV20-1 and TRBJ1-2; D is perhaps TRBD1 (5 bases). This CDR3 has 13 amino acids. The germline CDR1 and CDR2 sequences are DFQATT and SNEGSKA (reference sequence). V lost 3 bases and J 2 bases, leaving 10 bases between the germline ends. CDR3 DNA sequence: TGCAGTGCTAGGGTAGGGGAAAACTATGGCTACACCTTC. It translates to CSARVGENYGYTF.

Only a few counts were recorded for this clonotype. The chain employs TRBV12-3 or TRBV12-4 and TRBJ1-2, with TRBD1 matching 7 bases. The CDR3 consists of 13 residues. J lost 7 bases, V lost 5 bases, and 7 bases had no gene match. As DNA, the CDR3 is TGTGCCAGCAGTGAGAAGGGGGCGGGTGGCTACACCTTC. As protein: CASSEKGAGGYTF.

In its sample, this clonotype was seen a few times. The rearrangement links TRBV28 to TRBJ2-7; D may be TRBD2 (6 bases). V was shortened by 6 bases and J by 6 bases, with 18 bases between the two germline ends. Per germline, CDR1 MDHEN and CDR2 SYDVKM. The CDR3 spans 14 residues. CDR3 protein: CASRPGTAGGEQYF. The CDR3, as DNA: TGTGCCAGCAGACCAGGGACCGCCGGGGGCGAGCAGTACTTC.

Many counts were recorded for this clonotype. The V and J genes are TRBV7-9 and TRBJ1-3; D unresolved. Germline V gene sequence: CDR1 SEHNR, CDR2 FQNEAQ (reference sequence). The CDR3 spans 11 residues. Trimming removed 5 bases at V and 13 bases at J, with 12 bases between. CDR3 nucleotide sequence: TGTGCCAGCAGCCCGGTGGGGAGAATATATTTT. It is translated as CASSPVGRIYF.

This chain connects TRBV14 to TRBJ1-1; D is unresolved. Germline CDR1 is SGHDN and CDR2 is FVKESK. V was pared by 3 bases and J by 11 bases, with 16 bases between. This CDR3 is 13 amino acids long. CDR3 protein: CASSQVRKGMAFF. CDR3 nucleotide sequence: TGTGCCAGCAGCCAGGTGAGGAAAGGGATGGCTTTCTTT.

This clonotype was seen ten or more times. This chain joins TRBV7-2 and TRBJ1-1, with D perhaps TRBD1 (5 bases). Trimming shortened V by 0 bases and J by 0 bases, and 11 bases separated the two germline ends. Looked up from germline, CDR1 is SGHTA and CDR2 is FQGNSA. This CDR3 has 16 amino acids. CDR3 sequence reads: CASSLALGGMNTEAFF. The CDR3 DNA reads as TGTGCCAGCAGCTTAGCGCTGGGGGGTATGAACACTGAAGCTTTCTTT.

The rearrangement links TRBV9 to TRBJ2-7, with D perhaps TRBD1 or TRBD2 (5 bases each). V was shortened by 3 bases and J by 6 bases, with 13 bases between the two germline ends. This CDR3 is built from 13 residues. The germline gives CDR1 SGDLS, CDR2 YYNGEE. The CDR3: CASSADVGVEQYF. The CDR3 DNA is TGTGCCAGCAGCGCAGATGTGGGGGTCGAGCAGTACTTC. The full variable domain, rest sourced from reference TRBV9 and TRBJ2-7, is DSGVTQTPKHLITATGQRVTLRCSPRSGDLSVYWYQQSLDQGLQFLIQYYNGEERAKGNILERFSAQQFPDLHSELNLSSLELGDSALYFCASSADVGVEQYFGPGTRLTVT.

Many counts were recorded for this clonotype. V is TRBV7-3 and J is TRBJ1-1; no firm D call. V dropped 5 bases and J dropped 4 bases, with 14 bases sitting between them. The CDR3 is 14 residues long. Germline values: CDR1 SGHTA, CDR2 FQGTGA. The CDR3 sequence: CASSPEGTGTEAFF. The DNA of the CDR3 is TGTGCCAGCAGCCCGGAAGGTACGGGCACTGAAGCTTTCTTT.

This clonotype was counted at least ten times. This chain links TRBV7-2 with TRBJ1-2; 8 bases line up with TRBD1. The CDR3 extends over 13 amino acids. Trimming took 5 bases from V and 8 from J; bases not matched to a gene: 7. Looked up from germline, CDR1 is SGHTA and CDR2 is FQGNSA. This CDR3 reads CASSPRQGWGYTF. Here the CDR3 DNA reads TGTGCCAGCAGCCCCCGACAGGGGTGGGGCTACACCTTC.